The T cell receptor beta chain described here comes from a study of CD8 T cells in ankylosing spondylitis. Germline assignment: CDR1 SNHLY and CDR2 FYNNEI. The germline V and J ends were trimmed by 3 bases and 5 bases, with 10 bases remaining between them. The CDR3 is made up of 14 amino acids. Ten or more counts support this clonotype. Its antigen is currently unknown. TCRdb re-called the 5' RACE reads through MiXCR, storing one row per CDR3 protein. This table holds approximately 24,000 distinct CDR3 sequences, 10% to 15% found once. Study-level results: Ankylosing spondylitis blood seemed to carry a telltale TCR beta motif made of roughly 8 highly homologous variants.

This TCR was sampled from a male donor with ankylosing spondylitis or in good health (not recorded which). Sequences were obtained from blood. This chain connects TRBV2 to TRBJ1-4, with D uncertain. CDR3 coding DNA: TGTGCCAGCAGTGACCAACTGATGAATGAAAAACTGTTTTTT. This gives the protein CASSDQLMNEKLFF.